This T cell receptor beta chain was identified in a study of patients and donors after allogeneic stem cell transplantation. TCRdb redid the calling of the RT-PCR reads with MiXCR, one entry per CDR3 protein. The data show approximately 200,000 distinct CDR3 sequences, roughly 13% seen once. This clonotype has ten or more counts. There are 12 residues in the CDR3. Trimming at V came to 5 bases and at J to 1 base, leaving 1 base not matched to a gene. The germline V gene has CDR1 SQVTM and CDR2 ANQGSEA. This chain links TRBV29-1 with TRBJ2-7; 8 bases are a match to TRBD1. Sequenced: blood, either unsorted or a sorted T cell fraction (not recorded which). The source of this sequence is a human donor who was either an allogeneic HSCT recipient or a stem cell or donor lymphocyte infusion donor (not recorded which). It is not recorded whose cells these are; they may come from a transplant donor. In DNA form, the CDR3 reads TGCAGCGTTCGACAGGGGTCCTACGAGCAGTACTTC. This sequence encodes CSVRQGSYEQYF.